This TCR beta chain originates from a study of breast tumors, draining lymph nodes, adjacent tissues. Each CDR3 protein is one row after TCRdb ran MiXCR on the multiplex PCR reads. The repertoire holds approximately 280,000 distinct CDR3 sequences, roughly 30% seen once, with 1.1% in the top ten. Whole-study results and caveats: The lymph node origin of tumor T cells was framed as consistent with a hypothesis, not demonstrated. Luminal-like breast cancer showed significantly higher tumor–nontumor repertoire similarity than basal-like. Most tumor T cells seemingly derive from lymph node, then expand in tumor. Tumor repertoires ranked between lymph nodes and nontumor tissue in diversity, with V and J gene preferences.

Samples came from axillary lymph nodes draining the breast cancer. This clonotype was counted ten times or more. Its antigen is undetermined. This sequence was found in a female donor with breast cancer. Some clones in this sample may be carry-over from other donors' samples. The sample was axillary lymph node tissue.

Here the CDR3 reads CATSRRDSRIDEQYF. CDR3 bases: TGTGCCACCAGCAGACGGGACAGTAGGATCGACGAGCAGTACTTC. The chain is built from TRBV15 and TRBJ2-7, with 7 bases matching TRBD1. V lost 2 bases and J lost 5; bases outside the gene matches: 9. Germline V gene data show CDR1 as LNHNV and CDR2 as YYDKDF (reference sequence). This CDR3 is built from 15 residues.